One TCR beta chain is described in this entry. The antigen is unknown. This specimen belongs to a study of long-term antiretroviral therapy in people with HIV. Study-wide findings and caveats: Pre-ART clonal expansion yielded clones that dominated the repertoire at all time points.

Each contributor possessed a minimum of one pre-ART and a minimum of two post-ART PBMC samples. The CDR3 is 19 residues long. The germline V gene has CDR1 SGDLS and CDR2 YYNGEE. Trimming left V 4 bases short and J 5 bases short, with 27 bases between. The immunoSEQ assay was v3.0, run at survey level. TCRdb's copy holds only in-frame clones and misses some; the assay was immunoSEQ multiplex PCR. The repertoire has under 50,000 clones, around 83% of them found once; the top ten carry about 5.7%. This sequence joins TRBV9 and TRBJ2-2; D is perhaps TRBD1 (8 bases). This receptor was taken from a woman aged 45-65 years with HIV. Sequenced material: unsorted PBMCs, taken 3.1 years after starting antiretroviral therapy. This chain's CDR3 is CASSPRGPGGVGKTGELFF. CDR3 bases: TGTGCCAGCAGCCCGCGGGGGCCAGGGGGCGTAGGAAAAACCGGGGAGCTGTTTTTT.